One T cell receptor beta chain is described in this entry. The target antigen is unknown. The CDR3 extends over 19 amino acids. Trimming at V came to 3 bases and at J to 0 bases, leaving 9 bases not matched to a gene. This sample is drawn from a study of regulatory T cells in long-lasting Graves disease. Broader study findings: With persistent disease, TRBV28, TRBJ1-2 and TRBJ2-5 were the favored segments.

Time point indicated: newly diagnosed GD, antithyroid drugs for less than 3 months. Isolated PBMC RNA provided the starting material for the TCR library. Sequencing libraries for TCR beta were prepared with iRepertoire HTBI primers and Arm-PCR of CDR3 regions. TCRdb passed the multiplex PCR reads through MiXCR, listing each CDR3 protein once. This repertoire shows around 400,000 distinct CDR3 sequences, over 12% found once; its top ten account for roughly 8%. Another study also made use of these data, one on T cells in Graves' hyperthyroidism and ophthalmopathy. As that study records: The primer set for the first-round RT-PCR of the TCR CDR3 was HTBI. Using 13 V-J features, a model discriminated ophthalmopathy from stable hyperthyroidism. Onset of ophthalmopathy came a median roughly 6.4 months after the model predicted it.

The clonotype comes from a woman aged 40 to 49 with Graves disease. This sequence joins TRBV12-3 or TRBV12-4 and TRBJ2-1; 12 bases agree with TRBD2. The specimen was peripheral blood mononuclear cells (PBMCs), collected at new diagnosis, from a patient treated with antithyroid drugs. The CDR3 DNA is TGTGCCAGCAGTTTTCCGGGACTAGCGGGCCCGAGCTCCTACAATGAGCAGTTCTTC. Translation: CASSFPGLAGPSSYNEQFF.